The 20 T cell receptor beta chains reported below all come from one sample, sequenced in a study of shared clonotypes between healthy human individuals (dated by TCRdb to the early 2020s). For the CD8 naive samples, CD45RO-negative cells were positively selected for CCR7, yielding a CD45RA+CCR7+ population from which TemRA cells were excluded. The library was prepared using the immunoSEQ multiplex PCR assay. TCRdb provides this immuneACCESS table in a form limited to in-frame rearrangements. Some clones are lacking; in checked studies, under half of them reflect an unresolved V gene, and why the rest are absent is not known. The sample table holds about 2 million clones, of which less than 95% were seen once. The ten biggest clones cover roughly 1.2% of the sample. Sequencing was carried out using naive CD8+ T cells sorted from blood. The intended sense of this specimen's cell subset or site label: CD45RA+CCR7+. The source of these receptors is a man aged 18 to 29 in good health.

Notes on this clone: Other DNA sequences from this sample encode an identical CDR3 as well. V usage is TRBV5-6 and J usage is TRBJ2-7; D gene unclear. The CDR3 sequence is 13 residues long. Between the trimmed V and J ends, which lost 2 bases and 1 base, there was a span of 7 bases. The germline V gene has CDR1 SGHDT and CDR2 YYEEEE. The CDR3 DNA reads TGTGCCAGCAGCTTCTCCGATTCCTACGAGCAGTACTTC. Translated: CASSFSDSYEQYF.

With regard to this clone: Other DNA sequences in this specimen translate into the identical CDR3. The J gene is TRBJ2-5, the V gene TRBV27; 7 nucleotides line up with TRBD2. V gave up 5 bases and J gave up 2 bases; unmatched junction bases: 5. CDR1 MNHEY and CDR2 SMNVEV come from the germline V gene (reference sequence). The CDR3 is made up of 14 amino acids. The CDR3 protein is CASSPLAEQETQYF. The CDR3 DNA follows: TGTGCCAGCAGTCCCCTAGCGGAGCAAGAGACCCAGTACTTC.

The CDR3 reads CASSFLGTSGETQYF. DNA for the CDR3: TGCGCCAGCAGCTTCTTGGGGACTAGCGGGGAGACCCAGTACTTC. The V call is TRBV5-1, the J call TRBJ2-5; 12 bases align to TRBD2. Looked up from germline, CDR1 is SGHRS and CDR2 is YFSETQ. V lost 2 bases, J lost 5 bases, and 4 bases stayed unmatched. The CDR3 is 15 residues long.

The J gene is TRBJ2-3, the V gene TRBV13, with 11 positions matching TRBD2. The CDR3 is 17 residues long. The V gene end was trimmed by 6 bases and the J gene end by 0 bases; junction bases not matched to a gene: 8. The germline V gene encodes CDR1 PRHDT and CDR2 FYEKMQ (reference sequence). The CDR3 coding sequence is TGTGCCAGCAGTCCAAGAGTAGCGGGAGGGAGCACAGATACGCAGTATTTT. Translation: CASSPRVAGGSTDTQYF.

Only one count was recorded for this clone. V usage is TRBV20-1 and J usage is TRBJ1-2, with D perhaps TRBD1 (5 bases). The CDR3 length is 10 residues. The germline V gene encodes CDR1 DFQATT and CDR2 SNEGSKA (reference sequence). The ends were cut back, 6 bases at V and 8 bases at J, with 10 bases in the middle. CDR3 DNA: TGCAGTGCCAGGGATCGGGGCTACACCTTC. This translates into CSARDRGYTF.

The CDR3 DNA follows: TGTGCCAGCAGTTACTCAAAAGCGGGATTCGACAATGAGCAGTTCTTC. This translates into CASSYSKAGFDNEQFF. The rearrangement uses TRBV6-5 and TRBJ2-1, with 7 nucleotides matching TRBD2. The length of the CDR3 is 16 residues. The V and J ends lost 0 bases and 5 bases, in that order; junction bases with no gene match: 7. The germline gives CDR1 MNHEY, CDR2 SVGAGI.

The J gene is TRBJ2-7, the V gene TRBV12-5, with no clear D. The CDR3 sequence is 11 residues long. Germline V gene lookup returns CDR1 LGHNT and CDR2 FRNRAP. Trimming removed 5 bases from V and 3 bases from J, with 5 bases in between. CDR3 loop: CASGHNYEQYF. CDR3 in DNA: TGTGCTAGTGGTCACAACTACGAGCAGTACTTC.

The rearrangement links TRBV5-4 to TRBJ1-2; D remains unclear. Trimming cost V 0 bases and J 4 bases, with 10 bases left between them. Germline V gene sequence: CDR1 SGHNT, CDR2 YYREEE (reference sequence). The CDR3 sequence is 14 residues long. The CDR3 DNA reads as TGTGCCAGCAGCTTGGTTGGAGATCTCTATGGCTACACCTTC. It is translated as CASSLVGDLYGYTF.

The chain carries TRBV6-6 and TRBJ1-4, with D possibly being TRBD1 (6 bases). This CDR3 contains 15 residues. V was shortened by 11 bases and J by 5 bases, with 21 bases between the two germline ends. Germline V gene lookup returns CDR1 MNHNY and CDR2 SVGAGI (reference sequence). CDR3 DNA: TGTGCCGCTAACCGGGACACCTTTTCGAATGAAAAACTGTTTTTT. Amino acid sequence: CAANRDTFSNEKLFF.

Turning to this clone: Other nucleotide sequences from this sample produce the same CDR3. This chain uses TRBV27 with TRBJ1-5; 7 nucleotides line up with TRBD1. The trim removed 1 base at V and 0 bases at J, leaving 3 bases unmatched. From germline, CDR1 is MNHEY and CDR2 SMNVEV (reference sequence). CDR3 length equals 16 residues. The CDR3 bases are TGTGCCAGCAGTTTATTGGGACAGAATAGCAATCAGCCCCAGCATTTT. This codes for CASSLLGQNSNQPQHF.

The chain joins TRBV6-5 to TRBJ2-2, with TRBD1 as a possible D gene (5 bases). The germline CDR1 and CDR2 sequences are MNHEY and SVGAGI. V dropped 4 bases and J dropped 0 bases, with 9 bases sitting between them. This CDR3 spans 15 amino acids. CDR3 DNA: TGTGCCAGCAGTTTAGACAGCGCGAACACCGGGGAGCTGTTTTTT. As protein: CASSLDSANTGELFF.

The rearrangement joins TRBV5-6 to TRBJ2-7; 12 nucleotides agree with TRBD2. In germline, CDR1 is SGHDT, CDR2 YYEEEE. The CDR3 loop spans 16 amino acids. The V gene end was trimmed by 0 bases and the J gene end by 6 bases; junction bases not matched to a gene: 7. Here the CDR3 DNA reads TGTGCCAGCAGCTTGGACCGACTAGCGGGAGAGGTCGAGCAGTACTTC. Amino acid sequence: CASSLDRLAGEVEQYF.

CDR3 nucleotides: TGTGCCAGCAGCTTAGCGAATGCCGATACCTACGAGCAGTACTTC. As protein: CASSLANADTYEQYF. The chain recombines TRBV7-8 with TRBJ2-7; D is undetermined. Germline V gives CDR1 SGHVS, CDR2 FQNEAQ. The CDR3 is 15 amino acids. V was shortened by 0 bases and J by 2 bases, with 11 bases between the two germline ends.

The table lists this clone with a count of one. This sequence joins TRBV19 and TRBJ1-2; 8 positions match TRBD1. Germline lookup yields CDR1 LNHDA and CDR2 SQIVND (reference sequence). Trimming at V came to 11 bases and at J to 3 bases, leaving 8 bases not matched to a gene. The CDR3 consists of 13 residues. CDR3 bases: TGTGCCCTGAACGACAGGGGTGACTATGGCTACACCTTC. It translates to CALNDRGDYGYTF.

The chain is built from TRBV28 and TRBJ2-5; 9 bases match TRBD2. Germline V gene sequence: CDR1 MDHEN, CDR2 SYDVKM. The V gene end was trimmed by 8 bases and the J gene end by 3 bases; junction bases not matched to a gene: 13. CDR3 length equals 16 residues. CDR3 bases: TGTGCCAGCCTCGAACTAGCGGGTTTACAGGAAGAGACCCAGTACTTC. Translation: CASLELAGLQEETQYF.

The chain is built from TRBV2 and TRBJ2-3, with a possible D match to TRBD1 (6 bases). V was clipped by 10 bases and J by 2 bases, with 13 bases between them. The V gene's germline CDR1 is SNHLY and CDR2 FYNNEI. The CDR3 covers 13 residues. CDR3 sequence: CAMDSEVTDTQYF. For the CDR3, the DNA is TGTGCCATGGACAGCGAAGTCACAGATACGCAGTATTTT.

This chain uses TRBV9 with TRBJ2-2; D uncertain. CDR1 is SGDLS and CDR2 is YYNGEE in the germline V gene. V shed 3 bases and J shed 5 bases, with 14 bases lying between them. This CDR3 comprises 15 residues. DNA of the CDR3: TGTGCCAGCAGCGGACCCGGGTGGGGTACCGGGGAGCTGTTTTTT. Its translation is CASSGPGWGTGELFF.

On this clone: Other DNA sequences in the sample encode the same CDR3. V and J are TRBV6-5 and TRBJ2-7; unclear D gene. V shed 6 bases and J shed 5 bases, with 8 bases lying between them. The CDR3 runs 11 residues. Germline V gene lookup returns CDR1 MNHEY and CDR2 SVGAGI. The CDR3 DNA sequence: TGTGCCAGCAGCCCGGGTGACGAGCAGTACTTC. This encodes CASSPGDEQYF.

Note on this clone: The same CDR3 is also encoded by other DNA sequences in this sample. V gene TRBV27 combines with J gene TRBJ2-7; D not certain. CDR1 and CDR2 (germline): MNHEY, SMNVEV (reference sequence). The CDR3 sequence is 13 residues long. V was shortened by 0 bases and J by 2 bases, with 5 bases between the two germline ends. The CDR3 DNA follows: TGTGCCAGCAGTTTATCCGGTCCCTACGAGCAGTACTTC. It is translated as CASSLSGPYEQYF.

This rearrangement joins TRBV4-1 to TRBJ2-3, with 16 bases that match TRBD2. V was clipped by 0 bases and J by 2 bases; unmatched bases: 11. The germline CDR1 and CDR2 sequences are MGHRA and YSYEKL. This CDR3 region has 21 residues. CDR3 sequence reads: CASSQERGTSGRGLVTDTQYF. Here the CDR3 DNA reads TGCGCCAGCAGCCAAGAGAGGGGGACTAGCGGGAGGGGGCTAGTCACAGATACGCAGTATTTT.